This T cell receptor beta chain was captured by sequencing in a study of cytomegalovirus exposure and HLA in healthy donors. This clone appeared once. Its antigen is undetermined. Using immunoSEQ multiplex PCR, the repertoire was profiled, and TCRdb retains in-frame clones only, with some absent. The sample records 110,000 to 150,000 clones, nearly 90% being singletons. Findings of the study overall: Within the 120 or so validation repertoires, first-cohort TCR clusters tended to co-occur, according to a later analysis. The listing of roughly 160 TCR beta chains classed them as cytomegalovirus-associated.

CDR1 and CDR2 (germline): MGHDK, SYGVNS. The CDR3 runs 18 residues. The V and J ends lost 2 bases and 2 bases, in that order; junction bases with no gene match: 13. The specimen was PBMCs. The origin of this receptor is a woman in her late teens or twenties in good health and CMV-seropositive. The chain has TRBV25-1 and TRBJ2-7; 9 positions match TRBD1. The CDR3 loop reads CASSEPGVARDRAYEQYF. CDR3 nucleotides: TGTGCCAGCAGTGAACCCGGGGTAGCCCGGGACAGGGCCTACGAGCAGTACTTC.